This TCR beta chain comes out of a study of T cells in Graves' hyperthyroidism and ophthalmopathy. Looking at the study overall: Peripheral blood sampling occurred at initial diagnosis, before any treatment. Findings and caveats of the study: In the blood, most expanded thyroid clonotypes above 0.001 appeared as well.

With regard to this clonotype: Its antigen is unidentified.

The CDR3 is made up of 16 amino acids. Germline CDR1 reads SGHTA; CDR2 reads FQGNSA. The V segment lost 1 base and the J segment 3 bases; nucleotides outside the gene matches: 4. Regions amplified from RNA transcripts were the TCR beta CDR3 regions. The primer set for the first-round RT-PCR of the TCR CDR3 was HTBI. MiXCR was run by TCRdb on the multiplex PCR reads, yielding one entry per CDR3 protein. The table records tens of thousands of distinct CDR3 sequences, around 52% of them present only once. Uncontrolled infections, other autoimmune diseases, pregnancy or lactation led to exclusion of patients. Roughly 9.1 ml of fresh peripheral blood supplied the PBMCs.

The source material was blood. This receptor was identified in a woman in her forties with Graves' ophthalmopathy. The V gene is TRBV7-2, the J gene TRBJ1-5; 9 bases are a match to TRBD1. The CDR3 nucleotides are TGTGCCAGCAGCTTAGAAGGGACAGGGACCAATCAGCCCCAGCATTTT. This gives the protein CASSLEGTGTNQPQHF.